A selection of T cell receptor beta chains follows, all from one sample in a study of OX40 agonist ivuxolimab in advanced cancers. Profiled with immunoSEQ multiplex PCR; TCRdb holds only in-frame clones, not every one. The table includes around 63,000 clones, roughly nine tenths detected once. The sample consisted of CD4+ or CD8+ T cells sorted from blood, taken in a trial of the OX40 agonist ivuxolimab. These receptors were collected from an adult with an advanced solid tumor such as melanoma, head and neck, liver or kidney cancer. CDR3s include the opening cysteine and the closing phenylalanine or tryptophan.

V gene: TRBV10-3
J gene: TRBJ2-3
CDR3 protein: CAISESKTGSTDTQYF

V gene: TRBV6-4
J gene: TRBJ1-5
CDR3 protein: CASSDPKGNQPQHF

V gene: TRBV5-4
J gene: TRBJ1-1
CDR3 protein: CASSRTGSETEAFF

V gene: TRBV16
J gene: TRBJ1-2
CDR3 protein: CASSQSTLSTNYGYTF

V gene: TRBV6-1
J gene: TRBJ2-7
CDR3 protein: CASIFQGWSPEQYF

V gene: TRBV15
J gene: TRBJ1-1
CDR3 protein: CATSKNRGRRTEAFF

V gene: TRBV5-6
J gene: TRBJ1-5
CDR3 protein: CASSLWDQPQHF

V gene: TRBV10-3
J gene: TRBJ2-4
CDR3 protein: CAIRAGDRGGIQYF

V gene: TRBV28
J gene: TRBJ1-3
CDR3 protein: CASTLPGTGTTIYF

V gene: TRBV10-3
J gene: TRBJ2-3
CDR3 protein: CAISDDKGDDTQYF

V gene: TRBV2
J gene: TRBJ2-7
CDR3 protein: CASSYRLVIGLEQYF

V gene: TRBV12-5
J gene: TRBJ2-7
CDR3 protein: CASSRGGPNYEQYF

V gene: TRBV5-5
J gene: TRBJ2-5
CDR3 protein: CASSPPYRPETQYF

V gene: TRBV5-8
J gene: TRBJ1-1
CDR3 protein: CASSPRTLNTEAFF

V gene: TRBV5-1
J gene: TRBJ2-7
CDR3 protein: CASSRRGQSYEQYF

V gene: TRBV6-1
J gene: TRBJ1-5
CDR3 protein: CASSIWPDQPQHF

V gene: TRBV21-1
J gene: TRBJ1-2
CDR3 protein: CASGKGRYYGYTF

V gene: TRBV13
J gene: TRBJ1-3
CDR3 protein: CASSQTGVWHDSGNTIYF

V gene: TRBV7-6
J gene: TRBJ2-7
CDR3 protein: CASSNRLGSYEQYF

V gene: TRBV11-2
J gene: TRBJ2-1
CDR3 protein: CAGGARFPYNEQFF

V gene: TRBV9
J gene: TRBJ2-7
CDR3 protein: CASSVGDSGASYEQYF

V gene: TRBV5-5
J gene: TRBJ1-1
CDR3 protein: CASSPTIGVNTEAFF

V gene: TRBV27
J gene: TRBJ2-3
CDR3 protein: CAHRIRLGGSTDTQYF

V gene: TRBV5-5
J gene: TRBJ2-7
CDR3 protein: CASRRTGSSYEQYF

V gene: TRBV5-1
J gene: TRBJ1-2
CDR3 protein: CASSLAGLRGHGYTF

V gene: TRBV6-5
J gene: TRBJ1-1
CDR3 protein: CASSPQGAMTEAFF

V gene: TRBV19
J gene: TRBJ2-1
CDR3 protein: CASSTRTSYNEQFF

V gene: TRBV6-1
J gene: TRBJ2-5
CDR3 protein: CASSVDGNQETQYF

V gene: TRBV28
J gene: TRBJ1-5
CDR3 protein: CASSTGISNQPQHF

V gene: TRBV5-4
J gene: TRBJ1-4
CDR3 protein: CASSLGDRDEKLFF

V gene: TRBV5-1
J gene: TRBJ2-5
CDR3 protein: CASSLGVLGGTKEAQYF

V gene: TRBV28
J gene: TRBJ1-2
CDR3 protein: CASSSTSPRTGGVIGYTF

V gene: TRBV5-4
J gene: TRBJ2-3
CDR3 protein: CASSLPGADTQYF

V gene: TRBV9
J gene: TRBJ2-1
CDR3 protein: CASSVEAALYNEQFF

V gene: TRBV11-3
J gene: TRBJ2-7
CDR3 protein: CASSSDRQGREQYF

V gene: TRBV5-1
J gene: TRBJ1-4
CDR3 protein: CASSSREGEKLFF

V gene: TRBV5-1
J gene: TRBJ2-1
CDR3 protein: CASSTTGNNEQFF

V gene: TRBV13
J gene: TRBJ2-1
CDR3 protein: CASSFLTDWSSYNEQFF

V gene: TRBV5-1
J gene: TRBJ2-7
CDR3 protein: CASSLLGTHEQYF

V gene: TRBV6-5
J gene: TRBJ2-7
CDR3 protein: CASSYAGPSYEQYF

V gene: TRBV7-9
J gene: TRBJ2-1
CDR3 protein: CASSRLAGGPYNEQFF

V gene: TRBV27
J gene: TRBJ2-3
CDR3 protein: CASSLAGGADTQYF

V gene: TRBV15
J gene: TRBJ1-5
CDR3 protein: CATSRGIMQQNQPQHF

V gene: TRBV19
J gene: TRBJ1-1
CDR3 protein: CASSWAGNMNTEAFF

V gene: TRBV6-1
J gene: TRBJ2-7
CDR3 protein: CASSRPALHEQYF

V gene: TRBV10-3
J gene: TRBJ1-2
CDR3 protein: CALRQGGDIYGYTF

V gene: TRBV5-1
J gene: TRBJ1-4
CDR3 protein: CASSLAPGQDNEKLFF

V gene: TRBV6-5
J gene: TRBJ1-6
CDR3 protein: CASSQTGGSPLHF

V gene: TRBV5-1
J gene: TRBJ1-3
CDR3 protein: CASSPGQLSGNTIYF

V gene: TRBV4-1
J gene: TRBJ1-5
CDR3 protein: CASSQGLIRRGKDLPQHF

V gene: TRBV5-4
J gene: TRBJ1-2
CDR3 protein: CASSLPVGTNYGYTF